A single sample gave rise to the 2 T cell receptor beta chains below, sequenced in a study of blood T cell repertoires in COVID-19. TCRdb's table, derived via immunoSEQ multiplex PCR, lists solely in-frame clones and lacks some. The table has roughly 230,000 clones, about 83% seen once. The sample comprised peripheral blood. These receptors all stem from a human donor in a cohort sampled during active COVID-19.

V gene TRBV7-2 combines with J gene TRBJ2-2; TRBD2 matches at 8 bases. This CDR3 is built from 16 residues. Germline V gene lookup returns CDR1 SGHTA and CDR2 FQGNSA. V lost 2 bases and J lost 6; bases outside the gene matches: 8. The CDR3 region has the DNA TGTGCCAGCAGCTTACACGGGACTAGAAACGCCGGGGAGCTGTTTTTT. Translation gives CASSLHGTRNAGELFF.

The chain recombines TRBV28 with TRBJ2-7; D perhaps matches TRBD2 (5 bases). The CDR3 length is 15 residues. V lost 2 bases, J lost 3 bases, and 14 bases lay in between. The V gene's germline CDR1 is MDHEN and CDR2 SYDVKM. CDR3 amino acids: CASSLPTGVLYEQYF. The CDR3 DNA sequence: TGTGCCAGCAGTTTACCTACCGGGGTGCTCTACGAGCAGTACTTC.